A single sample gave rise to the 18 T cell receptor beta chains below, sequenced in a study of blood T cells in healthy people across ages. Primers used in a second PCR of about 7 to 12 cycles were a sample-barcoded 5' primer and a J-beta primer mix. TCRdb re-called the 5' RACE reads through MiXCR, storing one row per CDR3 protein. Here the sample spans about 650,000 distinct CDR3 sequences, around 52% being singletons. Sequencing was carried out using blood. Receptor source: a woman aged 80 or over in good health.

The chain uses TRBV2 and TRBJ2-7, with a tentative D call TRBD2 (6 bases). The CDR3 length is 15 residues. Germline V lookup: CDR1 SNHLY, CDR2 FYNNEI. V shed 7 bases and J shed 6 bases, with 22 bases lying between them. Here the CDR3 reads CASNTRGRGSLEQYF. For the CDR3, the DNA is TGTGCCAGCAATACCCGGGGACGGGGGAGCCTCGAGCAGTACTTC.

As concerns this clonotype: A much more abundant neighbour one base away suggests this may be a read error. The chain uses TRBV3-1 and TRBJ2-5, with D unresolved. The germline V gene has CDR1 LGHDT and CDR2 YNNKEL (reference sequence). The CDR3 loop spans 12 amino acids. Here the CDR3 DNA reads TGTGTCAGCAGCCAGTCAGCAGAGACCCAGTACTTC. Translated, it gives CVSSQSAETQYF.

The chain is built from TRBV20-1 and TRBJ2-3; D possibly corresponds to TRBD2 (5 bases). The CDR3 length is 14 residues. Per the germline V gene, CDR1 is DFQATT and CDR2 is SNEGSKA (reference sequence). V lost 3 bases and J 3 bases, leaving 13 bases between the germline ends. The CDR3: CSASPDRGTDTQYF. The CDR3 region has the DNA TGCAGTGCTAGTCCCGATCGAGGGACAGATACGCAGTATTTT.

Here the CDR3 reads CASSFTGTYNEQYF. CDR3 nucleotides: TGTGCCAGTAGTTTTACAGGGACCTACAATGAGCAGTACTTC. V usage is TRBV19 and J usage is TRBJ2-1; perhaps TRBD1 as D (6 bases). The J call may be incorrect, as the DNA end agrees better with TRBJ2-7. From germline, CDR1 is LNHDA and CDR2 SQIVND (reference sequence). CDR3 length: 14 residues.

The chain links TRBV29-1 to TRBJ2-2; 7 nucleotides match TRBD2. CDR1 is SQVTM and CDR2 is ANQGSEA in the germline V gene. There are 14 residues in the CDR3. Trimming at V came to 5 bases and at J to 5 bases, leaving 8 bases not matched to a gene. CDR3 sequence (DNA): TGCAGCGTTCGAGGACTAGTAGAGACCGGGGAGCTGTTTTTT. The encoded protein is CSVRGLVETGELFF.

The gene calls are TRBV7-8 and TRBJ2-7; TRBD2 agrees at 12 bases. The J call could be wrong; TRBJ2-5 is a better fit for the DNA end. This CDR3 spans 16 amino acids. Germline V gene sequence: CDR1 SGHVS, CDR2 FQNEAQ. CDR3 sequence reads: CASSAGTSGPSGTQYF. The CDR3, as DNA: TGTGCCAGCAGCGCCGGGACTAGCGGGCCCAGCGGGACCCAGTACTTC.

The rearrangement joins TRBV11-2 to TRBJ1-1; D is possibly TRBD1 (6 bases). Deletions cut 3 bases from V and 5 bases from J, with 16 bases between. There are 15 residues in the CDR3. Germline V gene lookup returns CDR1 SGHAT and CDR2 FQNNGV. CDR3 sequence reads: CASSFGGSGSTEAFF. The CDR3 DNA reads as TGTGCCAGCAGCTTTGGGGGCTCGGGTAGTACTGAAGCTTTCTTT.

This clonotype was observed a few times. The gene calls are TRBV5-1 and TRBJ2-7; 8 bases match TRBD1. Germline lookup yields CDR1 SGHRS and CDR2 YFSETQ. The V and J ends lost 4 bases and 3 bases, in that order; junction bases with no gene match: 9. This CDR3 spans 15 amino acids. The CDR3 DNA is TGCGCCAGCAGCAGGCCCGGGACAGGCTTCTACGAGCAGTACTTC. Translation gives CASSRPGTGFYEQYF.

The V gene is TRBV4-3, the J gene TRBJ2-1; 9 bases are a match to TRBD2. Germline CDR1 and CDR2: LGHNA and YSLEER. V was pared by 3 bases and J by 2 bases, with 5 bases of the junction left unmatched. This CDR3 contains 16 residues. For the CDR3, the DNA is TGCGCCAGCAGCCAGAGGGGCGGGGGGGCCTACAATGAGCAGTTCTTC. Translated, it gives CASSQRGGGAYNEQFF.

This chain uses TRBV11-2 with TRBJ2-1; D unclear. Trimming took off 1 base at V and 12 bases at J, with 10 bases between the two ends. Looked up from germline, CDR1 is SGHAT and CDR2 is FQNNGV. CDR3 length equals 12 residues. The CDR3 nucleotides are TGTGCCAGCAGCTTAGGTGGCAACCGGCAGTTCTTC. Its protein product is CASSLGGNRQFF.

This clonotype was found a few times. The CDR3 DNA reads TGTGCCAGCAGCTCCGGTCTTTCGGGGGGCGCTTATGGCTACACCTTC. This encodes CASSSGLSGGAYGYTF. The chain recombines TRBV9 with TRBJ1-2; D perhaps matches TRBD1 (6 bases). Germline V gene lookup returns CDR1 SGDLS and CDR2 YYNGEE. There are 16 residues in the CDR3. The V end was cut by 4 bases, the J end by 5 bases, with 21 bases between.

This clonotype has more than one count but fewer than ten. A much larger clone sits a single nucleotide away, making a read error possible. The CDR3 DNA sequence: TGTGCCAGCAGTTTAGGGACAGGGGGCGGCGAGCAGTACTTC. This gives the protein CASSLGTGGGEQYF. This sequence joins TRBV27 and TRBJ2-7, with 12 bases fitting TRBD1. J gave up 6 bases and V 2 bases, and 2 bases lay outside the gene matches. CDR3 length: 14 amino acids. Germline V CDR1 and CDR2: MNHEY, SMNVEV (reference sequence).

This rearrangement joins TRBV3-1 to TRBJ2-3; D is undetermined. Germline lookup yields CDR1 LGHDT and CDR2 YNNKEL (reference sequence). The CDR3 extends over 16 amino acids. The V and J ends lost 3 bases and 4 bases respectively, with 17 bases between them. CDR3 amino acids: CASSHLTHPGPDTQYF. CDR3 nucleotide sequence: TGTGCCAGCAGCCATTTGACTCACCCCGGGCCAGATACGCAGTATTTT.

The CDR3 loop reads CATSDFRTSPNNEQYF. The CDR3 DNA reads TGTGCCACCAGTGATTTTAGGACTAGCCCAAACAATGAGCAGTACTTC. The rearrangement links TRBV24-1 to TRBJ2-5; 8 positions match TRBD2. This CDR3 has 16 residues. V lost 1 base to trimming and J lost 11 bases; unmatched junction nucleotides: 14. Looked up from germline, CDR1 is KGHDR and CDR2 is SFDVKD.

This chain connects TRBV5-1 to TRBJ2-2; D remains ambiguous. Trimming took 0 bases from V and 2 from J, leaving 8 bases between them. The CDR3 totals 15 residues. Germline CDR1 is SGHRS and CDR2 is YFSETQ. The CDR3 bases are TGCGCCAGCAGCTTGGTCGGAATCAACACCGGGGAGCTGTTTTTT. This codes for CASSLVGINTGELFF.

This clonotype was picked up many times. The chain links TRBV6-5 to TRBJ2-1; D is possibly TRBD2 (6 bases). The CDR3 spans 10 residues. Deletions cut 7 bases from V and 8 bases from J, with 6 bases between. Per the germline V gene, CDR1 is MNHEY and CDR2 is SVGAGI. The CDR3 loop is CASTGDEQFF. In DNA form, the CDR3 reads TGTGCCAGCACGGGAGATGAGCAGTTCTTC.

This clonotype has a handful of counts. This sequence may be a read error, since a much larger clone differs from it by one base. V is TRBV20-1 and J is TRBJ2-1; possibly TRBD1 for D (6 bases). Trimming took 6 bases from V and 7 from J, leaving 16 bases between them. Germline-derived CDR1 and CDR2 are DFQATT and SNEGSKA (reference sequence). The CDR3 sequence is 13 residues long. CDR3 sequence (DNA): TGCAGTGCCGTACTAGGGGGAAAGAATGAGCAGTTCTTC. Protein: CSAVLGGKNEQFF.

This clonotype was seen many times. The chain employs TRBV7-9 and TRBJ2-1; the D gene is possibly TRBD1 (5 bases). The germline V gene has CDR1 SEHNR and CDR2 FQNEAQ (reference sequence). The V gene lost 7 bases and the J gene lost 3 bases, with 13 bases spanning the gap. This CDR3 is built from 14 residues. CDR3 amino acids: CASTPAQGYNEQFF. Written as DNA, the CDR3 is TGTGCCAGCACCCCGGCGCAGGGCTACAATGAGCAGTTCTTC.